One and the same sample provided the 28 T cell receptor beta chains below, sequenced in a study of blood T cell repertoires in COVID-19. The table came from immunoSEQ multiplex PCR; TCRdb's copy has only in-frame clones and leaves some out. This table has 52,000 or so clones, about 79% appearing once. The sample comprised peripheral blood. These receptor sequences come from a human donor in a cohort sampled during active COVID-19.

Only a few counts were recorded for this clone. J is TRBJ2-7 and V is TRBV7-2, with D possibly matching TRBD1 (6 bases). V lost 6 bases to trimming and J lost 3 bases, with 15 bases between them. The germline V gene encodes CDR1 SGHTA and CDR2 FQGNSA. CDR3 length equals 14 residues. The CDR3 loop is CASRLSPGVYEQYF. The CDR3 region has the DNA TGTGCCAGCAGACTCTCGCCAGGGGTCTACGAGCAGTACTTC.

The chain carries TRBV6-5 and TRBJ1-1, with D possibly being TRBD1 (5 bases). V gave up 6 bases and J gave up 0 bases, with 11 bases separating them. Germline-derived CDR1 and CDR2 are MNHEY and SVGAGI. The CDR3 totals 14 residues. CDR3 coding DNA: TGTGCCAGCAGCAGCACAGGTTTGAACACTGAAGCTTTCTTT. It translates to CASSSTGLNTEAFF.

The sample holds one count of this clone. The chain recombines TRBV11-3 with TRBJ2-7, with D uncertain. With 0 bases removed from V and 1 base from J, the gap between germline ends came to 4 bases. There are 13 residues in the CDR3. Germline CDR1 and CDR2: SGHNT and YENEEA. CDR3 sequence reads: CASSLDVSYEQYF. CDR3 DNA sequence: TGTGCCAGCAGCTTAGACGTATCCTACGAGCAGTACTTC. The entire variable domain, with the rest obtained from reference TRBV11-3 and TRBJ2-7, is as follows: EAGVVQSPRYKIIEKKQPVAFWCNPISGHNTLYWYLQNLGQGPELLIRYENEEAVDDSQLPKDRFSAERLKGVDSTLKIQPAELGDSAVYLCASSLDVSYEQYFGPGTRLTVT.

The V and J genes are TRBV7-2 and TRBJ2-4, with D maybe TRBD1 (6 bases). This CDR3 contains 17 residues. CDR1 and CDR2 from the germline V gene are SGHTA and FQGNSA. Between the trimmed V and J ends, which lost 1 base and 0 bases, there was a span of 13 bases. The CDR3 region has the DNA TGTGCCAGCAGCTTAGGGAGGCAGACAGGAGCCAAAAACATTCAGTACTTC. Encoded protein: CASSLGRQTGAKNIQYF.

The gene calls are TRBV20-1 and TRBJ1-4; D not resolved. V was pared by 3 bases and J by 8 bases, with 10 bases between. The CDR3 contains 12 residues. Germline V lookup: CDR1 DFQATT, CDR2 SNEGSKA (reference sequence). CDR3 nucleotide sequence: TGCAGTGCTAGTGGCAGACACGAAAAACTGTTTTTT. It encodes CSASGRHEKLFF.

The chain uses TRBV28 and TRBJ1-1, with D perhaps TRBD1 (5 bases). Germline V gene sequence: CDR1 MDHEN, CDR2 SYDVKM. This CDR3 is 14 amino acids long. V lost 6 bases to trimming and J lost 5 bases, with 16 bases between them. The CDR3 region has the DNA TGTGCCAGCAGCTATGAGAGGCGGGGGACTGAAGCTTTCTTT. Translating it yields CASSYERRGTEAFF.

V and J are TRBV7-2 and TRBJ1-2; 12 nucleotides align to TRBD1. Germline trimming cut 1 base from V and 10 bases from J; bases unmatched to any gene: 4. Germline V gene sequence: CDR1 SGHTA, CDR2 FQGNSA. This CDR3 has 14 amino acids. The CDR3 loop reads CASSLEGTGGVYTF. As DNA, the CDR3 is TGTGCCAGCAGCTTAGAAGGGACAGGGGGCGTCTACACCTTC.

The CDR3 spells CASSPRGVGGNQPQHF. DNA for the CDR3: TGTGCCAGCTCACCACGGGGTGTAGGGGGCAATCAGCCCCAGCATTTT. V usage is TRBV18 and J usage is TRBJ1-5; the D gene is possibly TRBD1 (5 bases). CDR3 size: 16 residues. CDR1 KGHSH and CDR2 LQKENI come from the germline V gene. Trimming cost V 1 base and J 2 bases, with 12 bases left between them.

This clone appeared a single time. The CDR3 spells CASSTSDRVSCYGYTF. CDR3 nucleotide sequence: TGTGCCAGCAGCACCTCAGACAGGGTAAGTTGCTATGGCTACACCTTC. The J gene is TRBJ1-2, the V gene TRBV7-8; 7 bases are a match to TRBD1. The CDR3 length is 16 residues. Germline V gene sequence: CDR1 SGHVS, CDR2 FQNEAQ. V shed 5 bases, J shed 4 bases, and the junction held 13 bases outside the gene matches.

The genes are TRBV7-2 and TRBJ1-1; D remains unclear. The CDR3 has 14 amino acids. Germline CDR1 is SGHTA and CDR2 is FQGNSA. V lost 0 bases to trimming and J lost 1 base, with 6 bases between them. The CDR3 is CASSLAFRNTEAFF. Here the CDR3 DNA reads TGTGCCAGCAGCTTAGCGTTTAGGAACACTGAAGCTTTCTTT.

The V and J genes are TRBV2 and TRBJ2-6; D remains ambiguous. The CDR3 sequence is 16 residues long. The V end lost 3 bases, the J end lost 2 bases, and 11 bases lay between the germline ends. Germline CDR1 reads SNHLY; CDR2 reads FYNNEI. For the CDR3, the DNA is TGTGCCAGCAGTGAGCAACAGTCTCCTGGGGCCAACGTCCTGACTTTC. It yields the protein CASSEQQSPGANVLTF.

The chain joins TRBV24-1 to TRBJ2-1, with a possible D match to TRBD1 (5 bases). Germline V lookup: CDR1 KGHDR, CDR2 SFDVKD. V lost 5 bases, J lost 5 bases, and 12 bases lay in between. This CDR3 is built from 14 residues. The CDR3 bases are TGTGCCACCAGTGCTACCGACAGCCACAATGAGCAGTTCTTC. As protein: CATSATDSHNEQFF.

V gene TRBV27 combines with J gene TRBJ2-6, with 12 bases fitting TRBD1. CDR3 length equals 20 residues. Germline loops: CDR1 MNHEY, CDR2 SMNVEV (reference sequence). The J segment lost 2 bases and the V segment lost 3 bases, leaving 11 bases of the junction unmatched. The CDR3 bases are TGTGCCAGCAGTTTCTCTCACCCCTGGGACAGGGGGCCTGGGGCCAACGTCCTGACTTTC. Translation: CASSFSHPWDRGPGANVLTF. Filled out from reference TRBV27 and TRBJ2-6, the complete variable domain reads EAQVTQNPRYLITVTGKKLTVTCSQNMNHEYMSWYRQDPGLGLRQIYYSMNVEVTDKGDVPEGYKVSRKEKRNFPLILESPSPNQTSLYFCASSFSHPWDRGPGANVLTFGAGSRLTVL.

The chain links TRBV11-2 to TRBJ1-6; the D gene is possibly TRBD1 (6 bases). The CDR3 runs to 15 residues. V lost 2 bases to trimming and J lost 7 bases, with 12 bases between them. Germline V gene data show CDR1 as SGHAT and CDR2 as FQNNGV. CDR3 sequence: CASSLRGRGNSPLHF. DNA for the CDR3: TGTGCCAGCAGCTTACGGGGCAGGGGAAATTCACCCCTCCACTTT.

In its sample, this clone was seen a few times. The genes are TRBV27 and TRBJ2-3; D possibly corresponds to TRBD1 (7 bases). Germline CDR1 reads MNHEY; CDR2 reads SMNVEV (reference sequence). CDR3 length: 13 amino acids. Trimming left V 11 bases short and J 0 bases short, with 12 bases between. The CDR3 bases are TGTGCCTCCCAGGGGGGTAGCACAGATACGCAGTATTTT. Translating gives CASQGGSTDTQYF.

The V call is TRBV7-2, the J call TRBJ2-7; 9 positions match TRBD1. The CDR3 consists of 17 residues. CDR1 is SGHTA, CDR2 FQGNSA, per germline. Trimming cost V 0 bases and J 3 bases; bases outside gene matches: 9. Written as DNA, the CDR3 is TGTGCCAGCAGCTTAGCGGTTCTGACAGGGGGGGGCTACGAGCAGTACTTC. Protein: CASSLAVLTGGGYEQYF.

V usage is TRBV7-9 and J usage is TRBJ2-7, with D perhaps TRBD2 (5 bases). Per germline, CDR1 SEHNR and CDR2 FQNEAQ (reference sequence). V lost 1 base to trimming and J lost 2 bases, with 9 bases between them. The CDR3 consists of 14 residues. This CDR3 is CASSLGTYTYEQYF. The CDR3 DNA follows: TGTGCCAGCAGCTTAGGGACTTACACCTACGAGCAGTACTTC.

The V and J genes are TRBV3-1 (or the pseudogene TRBV3-2) and TRBJ2-7, with 8 bases matching TRBD1. Losses at the gene ends were 4 bases for V and 0 bases for J; bases not matched to a gene: 2. This CDR3 is built from 14 residues. Germline V gives CDR1 LGHDT, CDR2 YNNKEL (reference sequence). The CDR3 loop is CASSRGTGSYEQYF. The DNA of the CDR3 is TGTGCCAGCAGCCGGGGGACAGGCTCCTACGAGCAGTACTTC.

The chain combines TRBV7-9 with TRBJ1-1; the D is unclear. From germline, CDR1 is SEHNR and CDR2 FQNEAQ (reference sequence). The CDR3 spans 14 residues. Trimming left V 5 bases short and J 2 bases short, with 12 bases between. In nucleotides, the CDR3 is TGTGCCAGCAGCAACCGCCAGACAAACACTGAAGCTTTCTTT. It yields the protein CASSNRQTNTEAFF.

The genes are TRBV29-1 and TRBJ2-7, with TRBD2 identical over 11 bases. Germline trimming cut 6 bases from V and 2 bases from J; bases unmatched to any gene: 12. CDR3 length: 16 amino acids. The germline V gene encodes CDR1 SQVTM and CDR2 ANQGSEA. CDR3 residues: CSVAGTSGGVPYEQYF. CDR3 sequence (DNA): TGCAGCGTCGCTGGGACTAGCGGAGGGGTTCCCTACGAGCAGTACTTC.

The rearrangement joins TRBV14 to TRBJ2-5; 7 bases are shared with TRBD2. Germline trimming cut 0 bases from V and 0 bases from J; bases unmatched to any gene: 4. Germline V gene lookup returns CDR1 SGHDN and CDR2 FVKESK. CDR3 length: 16 amino acids. In nucleotides, the CDR3 is TGTGCCAGCAGCCAAGAAAGCGGGGAGTACCAAGAGACCCAGTACTTC. Protein sequence: CASSQESGEYQETQYF.

This sequence joins TRBV4-2 and TRBJ2-1; 7 bases fit TRBD2. This CDR3 is 15 amino acids long. Germline lookup yields CDR1 LGHNA and CDR2 YNFKEQ. V dropped 4 bases and J dropped 3; count of bases not matched to a gene: 6. Written as DNA, the CDR3 is TGTGCCAGCAGCCTTAGCGGGCTAGACTACAATGAGCAGTTCTTC. This codes for CASSLSGLDYNEQFF.

This chain connects TRBV2 to TRBJ2-5, with 9 bases that match TRBD2. V was clipped by 5 bases and J by 5 bases; unmatched bases: 6. The CDR3 loop spans 14 amino acids. Germline V gene sequence: CDR1 SNHLY, CDR2 FYNNEI. The CDR3 loop reads CASSWSAGGETQYF. The CDR3 coding sequence is TGTGCCAGCAGTTGGAGTGCGGGGGGGGAGACCCAGTACTTC.

This chain uses TRBV9 with TRBJ2-1, with no clear D. The CDR3 is made up of 15 amino acids. Germline V gene data show CDR1 as SGDLS and CDR2 as YYNGEE. V shed 0 bases and J shed 5 bases, with 12 bases lying between them. CDR3 amino acids: CASSVDPQFDNEQFF. The CDR3 DNA sequence: TGTGCCAGCAGCGTAGATCCACAGTTTGACAATGAGCAGTTCTTC. Full variable domain (remainder filled in from reference TRBV9 and TRBJ2-1): DSGVTQTPKHLITATGQRVTLRCSPRSGDLSVYWYQQSLDQGLQFLIQYYNGEERAKGNILERFSAQQFPDLHSELNLSSLELGDSALYFCASSVDPQFDNEQFFGPGTRLTVL.

The chain uses TRBV28 and TRBJ1-3; the D gene is possibly TRBD1 (6 bases). V was trimmed by 8 bases and J by 0 bases, leaving 8 bases between them. The CDR3 is 13 amino acids. Germline V CDR1 and CDR2: MDHEN, SYDVKM. The CDR3 DNA is TGTGCCAGCTACAGGGCCTCTGGAAACACCATATATTTT. It specifies CASYRASGNTIYF.

This clone was counted between two and nine times. V is TRBV18 and J is TRBJ2-7; 7 bases fit TRBD1. V lost 3 bases and J lost 3; bases outside the gene matches: 8. CDR3 length: 15 amino acids. The germline gives CDR1 KGHSH, CDR2 LQKENI. CDR3 residues: CASSPSPGQFYEQYF. The CDR3 DNA is TGTGCCAGCTCACCCTCTCCGGGACAGTTCTACGAGCAGTACTTC.

The rearrangement joins TRBV19 to TRBJ1-2; D gene ambiguous. In germline, CDR1 is LNHDA, CDR2 SQIVND (reference sequence). The CDR3 sequence is 14 residues long. The V end was cut by 5 bases, the J end by 3 bases, with 13 bases between. Here the CDR3 reads CASSPRVHDYGYTF. The CDR3 DNA follows: TGTGCCAGTAGTCCCCGGGTCCACGACTATGGCTACACCTTC.

CDR3 bases: TGTGCCAGCAGCTCCCGACTAGAACAAGAGACCCAGTACTTC. It encodes CASSSRLEQETQYF. V gene TRBV5-4 combines with J gene TRBJ2-5; TRBD2 might be the D (6 bases). The ends were cut back, 3 bases at V and 2 bases at J, with 11 bases in the middle. The CDR3 runs to 14 residues. The germline V gene encodes CDR1 SGHNT and CDR2 YYREEE (reference sequence).